This T cell receptor beta chain was sequenced during a study of blood T cell repertoires in COVID-19. Study-wide context: The United States, Italy and Spain were the sources of the acute and convalescent COVID-19 samples. The cDNA or gDNA used as material had been derived from T cells, B-cell-depleted T cells, or PBMCs.

CDR1 is LGHDT, CDR2 YNNKEL, per germline (reference sequence). V was pared by 4 bases and J by 1 base, with 7 bases between. The CDR3 extends over 13 amino acids. Original handling: For nucleated cells, counts were estimated from reference gene primer amplification. The table came from immunoSEQ multiplex PCR; TCRdb's copy has only in-frame clones and leaves some out. V and J calls and clone size are those listed in that table; D and trimming were worked out from the DNA. The data show around 300,000 clones, roughly 88% seen once. The gene calls are TRBV3-1 (or the pseudogene TRBV3-2) and TRBJ1-1; D might be TRBD1 (6 bases). This TCR came from a woman aged 70-85 years with acute or convalescent COVID-19. The sequenced sample was peripheral blood. The CDR3 region has the DNA TGTGCCAGCAGCCGACAGGAGAACACTGAAGCTTTCTTT. It encodes CASSRQENTEAFF.